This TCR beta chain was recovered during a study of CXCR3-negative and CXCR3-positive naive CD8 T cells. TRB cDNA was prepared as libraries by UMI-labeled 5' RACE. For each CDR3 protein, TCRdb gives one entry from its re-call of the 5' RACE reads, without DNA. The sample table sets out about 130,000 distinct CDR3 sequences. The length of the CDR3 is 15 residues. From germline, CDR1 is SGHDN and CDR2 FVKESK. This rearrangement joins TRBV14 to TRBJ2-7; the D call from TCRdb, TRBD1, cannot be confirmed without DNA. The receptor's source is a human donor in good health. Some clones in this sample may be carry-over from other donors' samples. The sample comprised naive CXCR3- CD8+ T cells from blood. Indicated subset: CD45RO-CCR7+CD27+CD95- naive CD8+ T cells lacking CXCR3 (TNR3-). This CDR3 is CASSPEQGAWYEQYF.